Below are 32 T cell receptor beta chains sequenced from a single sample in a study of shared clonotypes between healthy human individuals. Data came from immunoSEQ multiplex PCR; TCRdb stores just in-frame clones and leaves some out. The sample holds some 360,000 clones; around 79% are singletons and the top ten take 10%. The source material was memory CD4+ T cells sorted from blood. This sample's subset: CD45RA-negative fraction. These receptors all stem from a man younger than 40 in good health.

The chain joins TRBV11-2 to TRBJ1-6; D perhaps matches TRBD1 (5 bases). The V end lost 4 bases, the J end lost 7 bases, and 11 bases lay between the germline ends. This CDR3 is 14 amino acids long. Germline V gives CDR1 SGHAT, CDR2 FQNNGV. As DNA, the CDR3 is TGTGCCAGCAGCTCCCGACAGCTCAATTCACCCCTCCACTTT. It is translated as CASSSRQLNSPLHF. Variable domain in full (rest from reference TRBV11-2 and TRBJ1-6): EAGVAQSPRYKIIEKRQSVAFWCNPISGHATLYWYQQILGQGPKLLIQFQNNGVVDDSQLPKDRFSAERLKGVDSTLKIQPAKLEDSAVYLCASSSRQLNSPLHFGNGTRLTVT.

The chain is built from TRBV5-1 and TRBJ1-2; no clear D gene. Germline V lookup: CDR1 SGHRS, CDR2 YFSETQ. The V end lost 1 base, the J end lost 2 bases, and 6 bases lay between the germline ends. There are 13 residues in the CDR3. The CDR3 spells CASSLPKNYGYTF. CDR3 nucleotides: TGCGCCAGCAGCTTGCCTAAAAACTATGGCTACACCTTC.

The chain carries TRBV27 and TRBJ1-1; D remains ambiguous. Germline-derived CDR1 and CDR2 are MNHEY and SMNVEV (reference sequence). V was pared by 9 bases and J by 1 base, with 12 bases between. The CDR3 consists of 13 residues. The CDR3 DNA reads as TGTGCCAGGTGGAAGAGCCAGAACACTGAAGCTTTCTTT. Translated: CARWKSQNTEAFF.

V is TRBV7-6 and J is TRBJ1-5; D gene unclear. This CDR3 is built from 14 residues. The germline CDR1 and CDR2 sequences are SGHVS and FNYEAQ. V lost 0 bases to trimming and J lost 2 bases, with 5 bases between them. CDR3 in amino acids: CASSLAAGNQPQHF. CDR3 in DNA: TGTGCCAGCAGCTTAGCGGCGGGCAATCAGCCCCAGCATTTT.

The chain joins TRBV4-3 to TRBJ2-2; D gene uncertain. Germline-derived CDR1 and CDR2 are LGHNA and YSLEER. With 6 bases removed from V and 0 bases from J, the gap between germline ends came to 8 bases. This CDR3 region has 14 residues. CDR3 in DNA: TGCGCCAGCAGGGCAGGACCGAACACCGGGGAGCTGTTTTTT. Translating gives CASRAGPNTGELFF.

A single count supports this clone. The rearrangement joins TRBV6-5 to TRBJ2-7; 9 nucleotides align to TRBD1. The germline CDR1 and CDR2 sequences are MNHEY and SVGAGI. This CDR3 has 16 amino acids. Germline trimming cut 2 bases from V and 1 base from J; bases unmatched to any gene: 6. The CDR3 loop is CASSYGGTGRSYEQYF. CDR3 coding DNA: TGTGCCAGCAGTTACGGGGGGACAGGGCGATCCTACGAGCAGTACTTC.

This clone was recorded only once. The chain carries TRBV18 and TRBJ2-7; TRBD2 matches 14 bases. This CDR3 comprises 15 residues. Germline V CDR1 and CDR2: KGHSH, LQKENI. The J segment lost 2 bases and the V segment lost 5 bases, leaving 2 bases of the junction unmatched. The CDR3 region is CASSGGLAGAYEQYF. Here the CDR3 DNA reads TGTGCCAGCTCAGGGGGACTAGCGGGAGCCTACGAGCAGTACTTC. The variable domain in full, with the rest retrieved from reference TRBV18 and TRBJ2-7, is NAGVMQNPRHLVRRRGQEARLRCSPMKGHSHVYWYRQLPEEGLKFMVYLQKENIIDESGMPKERFSAEFPKEGPSILRIQQVVRGDSAAYFCASSGGLAGAYEQYFGPGTRLTVT.

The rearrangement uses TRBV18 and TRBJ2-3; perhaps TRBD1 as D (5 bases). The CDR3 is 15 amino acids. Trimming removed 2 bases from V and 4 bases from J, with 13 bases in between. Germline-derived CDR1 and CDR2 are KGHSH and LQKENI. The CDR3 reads CASSPVPGKSDTQYF. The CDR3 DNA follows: TGTGCCAGCTCACCAGTGCCAGGGAAGTCAGATACGCAGTATTTT.

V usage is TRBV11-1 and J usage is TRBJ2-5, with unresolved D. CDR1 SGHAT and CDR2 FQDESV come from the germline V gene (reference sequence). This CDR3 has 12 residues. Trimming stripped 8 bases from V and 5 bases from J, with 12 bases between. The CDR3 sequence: CASGLGLETQYF. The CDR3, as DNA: TGTGCCAGCGGTTTAGGGTTGGAGACCCAGTACTTC. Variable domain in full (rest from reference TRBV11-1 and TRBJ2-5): EAEVAQSPRYKITEKSQAVAFWCDPISGHATLYWYRQILGQGPELLVQFQDESVVDDSQLPKDRFSAERLKGVDSTLKIQPAELGDSAMYLCASGLGLETQYFGPGTRLLVL.

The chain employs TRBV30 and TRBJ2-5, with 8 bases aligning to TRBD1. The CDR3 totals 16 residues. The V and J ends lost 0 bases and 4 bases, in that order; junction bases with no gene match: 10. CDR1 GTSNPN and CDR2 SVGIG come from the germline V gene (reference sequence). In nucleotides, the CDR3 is TGTGCCTGGAGTGTTTATCCGAGAACAGGGGGAGAGACCCAGTACTTC. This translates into CAWSVYPRTGGETQYF.

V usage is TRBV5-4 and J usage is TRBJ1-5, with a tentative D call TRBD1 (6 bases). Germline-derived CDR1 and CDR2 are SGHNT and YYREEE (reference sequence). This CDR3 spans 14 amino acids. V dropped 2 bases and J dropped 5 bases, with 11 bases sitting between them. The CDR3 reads CASSFSSGDQPQHF. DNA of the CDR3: TGTGCCAGCAGCTTTTCGTCAGGGGATCAGCCCCAGCATTTT.

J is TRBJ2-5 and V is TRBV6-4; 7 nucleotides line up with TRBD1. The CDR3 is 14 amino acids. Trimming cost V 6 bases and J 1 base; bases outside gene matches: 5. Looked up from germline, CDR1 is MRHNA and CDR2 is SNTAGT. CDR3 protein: CASSDRDIQETQYF. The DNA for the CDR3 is TGTGCCAGCAGCGACAGGGACATCCAAGAGACCCAGTACTTC.

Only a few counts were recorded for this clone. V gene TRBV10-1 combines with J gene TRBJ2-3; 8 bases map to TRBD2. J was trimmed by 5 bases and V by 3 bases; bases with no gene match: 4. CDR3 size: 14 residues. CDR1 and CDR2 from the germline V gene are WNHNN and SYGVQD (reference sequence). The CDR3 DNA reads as TGCGCCAGCAGTGATCCAGCGGGAGAAGATACGCAGTATTTT. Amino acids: CASSDPAGEDTQYF.

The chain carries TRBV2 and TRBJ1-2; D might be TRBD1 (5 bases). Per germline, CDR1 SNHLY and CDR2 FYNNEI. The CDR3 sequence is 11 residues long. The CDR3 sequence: CATGGGLGYTF. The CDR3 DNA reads TGTGCGACGGGGGGTGGTCTTGGCTACACCTTC.

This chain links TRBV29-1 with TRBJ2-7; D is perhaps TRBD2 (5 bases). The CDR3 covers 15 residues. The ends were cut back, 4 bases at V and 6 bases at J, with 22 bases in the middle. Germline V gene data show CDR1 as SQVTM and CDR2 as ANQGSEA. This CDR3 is CSVAPPDGVASEQYF. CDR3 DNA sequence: TGCAGCGTTGCCCCCCCCGACGGGGTGGCGAGCGAGCAGTACTTC.

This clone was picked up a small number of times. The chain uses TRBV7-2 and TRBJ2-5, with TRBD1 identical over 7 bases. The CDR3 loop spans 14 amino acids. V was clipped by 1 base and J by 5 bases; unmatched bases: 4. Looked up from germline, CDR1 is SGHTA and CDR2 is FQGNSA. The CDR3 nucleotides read TGTGCCAGCAGCTTAGTAGGGGGCGCGGAGACCCAGTACTTC. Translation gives CASSLVGGAETQYF.

The CDR3 DNA sequence: TGCGCCAGCAGCCAAGGACGTGTAGCGGACTCCTACAATGAGCAGTTCTTC. Protein product: CASSQGRVADSYNEQFF. This rearrangement joins TRBV4-1 to TRBJ2-1; possible D gene TRBD2, 6 bases. CDR1 and CDR2 (germline): MGHRA, YSYEKL. Trimming took off 1 base at V and 0 bases at J, with 13 bases between the two ends. The CDR3 is made up of 17 amino acids.

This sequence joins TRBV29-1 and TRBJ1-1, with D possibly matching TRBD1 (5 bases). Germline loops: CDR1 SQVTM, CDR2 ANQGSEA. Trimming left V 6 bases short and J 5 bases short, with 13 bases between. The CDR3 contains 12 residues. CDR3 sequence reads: CSVGVGATEAFF. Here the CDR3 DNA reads TGCAGCGTCGGGGTAGGGGCTACTGAAGCTTTCTTT.

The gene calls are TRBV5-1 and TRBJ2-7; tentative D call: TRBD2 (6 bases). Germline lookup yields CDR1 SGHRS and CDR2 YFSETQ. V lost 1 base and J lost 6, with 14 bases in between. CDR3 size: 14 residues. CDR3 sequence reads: CASSLYGSRSEQYF. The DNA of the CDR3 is TGCGCCAGCAGCTTGTACGGGAGTAGGTCCGAGCAGTACTTC.

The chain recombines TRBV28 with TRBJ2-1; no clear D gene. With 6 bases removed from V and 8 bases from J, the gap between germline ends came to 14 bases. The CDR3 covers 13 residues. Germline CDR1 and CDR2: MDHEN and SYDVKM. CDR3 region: CASRQGLWDEQFF. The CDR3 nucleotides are TGTGCCAGCAGGCAAGGGCTCTGGGATGAGCAGTTCTTC.

The CDR3, as DNA: TGTGCCAGCAGCCACGGCCATTTTGAAGCTTTCTTT. It yields the protein CASSHGHFEAFF. The chain joins TRBV16 to TRBJ1-1; D unresolved. Looked up from germline, CDR1 is KGHSY and CDR2 is FQNENV. CDR3 length: 12 amino acids. Deletions cut 3 bases from V and 7 bases from J, with 9 bases between. Variable domain in full (rest from reference TRBV16 and TRBJ1-1): GEEVAQTPKHLVRGEGQKAKLYCAPIKGHSYVFWYQQVLKNEFKFLISFQNENVFDETGMPKERFSAKCLPNSPCSLEIQATKLEDSAVYFCASSHGHFEAFFGQGTRLTVV.

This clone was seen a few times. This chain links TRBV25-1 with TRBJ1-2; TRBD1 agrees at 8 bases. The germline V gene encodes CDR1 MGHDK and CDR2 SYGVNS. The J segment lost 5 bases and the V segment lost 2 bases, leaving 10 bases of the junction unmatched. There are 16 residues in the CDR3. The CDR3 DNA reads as TGTGCCAGCAGTGAAGGGGGACAGGCAGGGAGTTATGGCTACACCTTC. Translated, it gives CASSEGGQAGSYGYTF.

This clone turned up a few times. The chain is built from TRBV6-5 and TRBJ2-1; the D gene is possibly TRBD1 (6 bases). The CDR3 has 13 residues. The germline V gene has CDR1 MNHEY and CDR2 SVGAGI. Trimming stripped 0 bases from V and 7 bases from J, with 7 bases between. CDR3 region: CASSYSRGNEQFF. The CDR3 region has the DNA TGTGCCAGCAGTTACTCAAGGGGGAATGAGCAGTTCTTC.

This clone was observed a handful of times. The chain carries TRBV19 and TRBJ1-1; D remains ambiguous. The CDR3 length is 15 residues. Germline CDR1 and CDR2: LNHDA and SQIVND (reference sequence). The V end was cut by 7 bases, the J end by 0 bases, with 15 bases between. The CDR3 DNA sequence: TGTGCCAGTAAACCGGGCTTACGTCTGAACACTGAAGCTTTCTTT. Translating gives CASKPGLRLNTEAFF.

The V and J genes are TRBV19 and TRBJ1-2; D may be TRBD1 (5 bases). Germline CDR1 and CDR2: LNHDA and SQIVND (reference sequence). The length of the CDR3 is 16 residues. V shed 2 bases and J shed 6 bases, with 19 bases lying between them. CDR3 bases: TGTGCCAGTAGTATATCAGGACGGACACCCTCGGATGGCTACACCTTC. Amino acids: CASSISGRTPSDGYTF.

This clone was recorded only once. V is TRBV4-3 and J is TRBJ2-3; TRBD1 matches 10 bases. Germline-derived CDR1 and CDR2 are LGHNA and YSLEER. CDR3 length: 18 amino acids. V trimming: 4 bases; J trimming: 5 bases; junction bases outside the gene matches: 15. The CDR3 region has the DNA TGCGCCAGCAGCCTATGGCGTTTGGGACAGGGGATGGTAGATACGCAGTATTTT. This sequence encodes CASSLWRLGQGMVDTQYF.

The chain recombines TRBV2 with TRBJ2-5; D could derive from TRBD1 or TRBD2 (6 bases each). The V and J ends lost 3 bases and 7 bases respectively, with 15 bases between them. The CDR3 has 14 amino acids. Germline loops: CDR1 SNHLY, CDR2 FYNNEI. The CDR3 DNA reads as TGTGCCAGCAGTGAGGATGGGGGGCGCGGGACCCAGTACTTC. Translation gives CASSEDGGRGTQYF.

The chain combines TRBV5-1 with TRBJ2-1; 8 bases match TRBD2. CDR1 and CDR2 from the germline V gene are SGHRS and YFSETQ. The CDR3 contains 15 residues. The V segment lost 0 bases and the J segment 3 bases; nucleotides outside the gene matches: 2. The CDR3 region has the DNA TGCGCCAGCAGCTTGGCCGGGACTAGCTACAATGAGCAGTTCTTC. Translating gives CASSLAGTSYNEQFF.

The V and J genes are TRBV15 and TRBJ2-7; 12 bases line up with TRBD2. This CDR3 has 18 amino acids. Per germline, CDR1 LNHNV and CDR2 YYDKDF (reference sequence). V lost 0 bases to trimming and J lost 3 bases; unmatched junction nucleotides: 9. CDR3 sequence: CATSRDNLAGGNIYEQYF. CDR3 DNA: TGTGCCACCAGCAGAGATAACCTAGCGGGAGGGAACATCTACGAGCAGTACTTC.

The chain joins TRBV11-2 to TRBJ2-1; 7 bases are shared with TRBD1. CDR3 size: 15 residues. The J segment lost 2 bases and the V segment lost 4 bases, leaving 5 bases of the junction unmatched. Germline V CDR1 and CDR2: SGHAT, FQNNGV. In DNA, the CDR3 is TGTGCCAGCAGCTCGGGGACAGCTACCTACAATGAGCAGTTCTTC. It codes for CASSSGTATYNEQFF.

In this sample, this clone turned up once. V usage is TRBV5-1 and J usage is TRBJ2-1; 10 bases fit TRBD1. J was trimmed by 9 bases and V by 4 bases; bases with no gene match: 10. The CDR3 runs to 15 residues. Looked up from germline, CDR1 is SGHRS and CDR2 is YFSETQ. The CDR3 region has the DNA TGCGCCAGCAGCATATCTCCCGGACAGGGGGGTGAGCAGTTCTTC. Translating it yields CASSISPGQGGEQFF.

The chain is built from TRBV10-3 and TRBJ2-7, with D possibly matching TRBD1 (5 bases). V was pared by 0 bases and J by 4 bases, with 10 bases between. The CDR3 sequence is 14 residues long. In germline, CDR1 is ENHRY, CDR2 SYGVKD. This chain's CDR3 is CAISESKGSYEQYF. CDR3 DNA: TGTGCCATCAGTGAGTCCAAGGGGTCGTACGAGCAGTACTTC.